This TCR beta chain was obtained from a study of response to subunit inactivated influenza vaccine. MiXCR, run by TCRdb on the RT-PCR reads, gives a single entry per CDR3 protein. The sample records 600,000 to 850,000 distinct CDR3 sequences, 14% being singletons. The ends lost 5 bases at V and 8 bases at J; junction bases unmatched: 8. Germline CDR1 SGHRS, CDR2 YFSETQ. The CDR3 has 14 amino acids. This receptor was identified in a man in his fifties or sixties who received an inactivated influenza vaccine. The specimen comprised PBMCs from blood, sampled 14 to 15 days before vaccination. The chain joins TRBV5-1 to TRBJ2-3; 10 positions agree with TRBD2. The DNA of the CDR3 is TGCGCCAGCAGGCGGACTAGCGGATCTGGTACGCAGTATTTT. As protein: CASRRTSGSGTQYF.